This TCR beta chain was retrieved from a study of CD8 T cells in ankylosing spondylitis. Overall study findings and caveats: Clones linked with disease were CD8+ and fairly uncommon in the peripheral blood. Typical of ankylosing spondylitis blood, it appeared, was a TCR beta motif of eight highly homologous variants. Earlier reports found some motif variants in synovial fluid and blood in reactive arthritis.

This clonotype was seen repeatedly, ten times or more. Its target is not known. The germline V gene has CDR1 DFQATT and CDR2 SNEGSKA (reference sequence). This CDR3 region has 15 residues. Trimming pared 5 bases from V and 0 bases from J, leaving 14 bases between. Using its own MiXCR run on the 5' RACE reads, TCRdb lists one record per CDR3 protein. The table has approximately 400,000 distinct CDR3 sequences, 17% seen once. The clonotype originates from a male donor with ankylosing spondylitis. The V call is TRBV20-1, the J call TRBJ1-3; no definite D call. The sequenced sample consisted of blood, either unsorted or a sorted T cell fraction (not recorded which). This CDR3 reads CSAPRVGISGNTIYF. CDR3 nucleotides: TGCAGTGCTCCCCGAGTGGGGATCTCTGGAAACACCATATATTTT.